This T cell receptor (beta chain) was obtained from a study of T cells in Graves' hyperthyroidism and ophthalmopathy. V was shortened by 6 bases and J by 1 base, with 19 bases between the two germline ends. This CDR3 has 17 amino acids. Germline CDR1 MNHNS, CDR2 SASEGT. General study points: Peripheral blood also featured most of the thyroid clonotypes expanded above 0.001. In validation, the model predicted ophthalmopathy. These predictions came a median approximately 6.5 months before onset.

The CDR3 regions of TCR beta were amplified from RNA transcripts. The HTBI set primed first-round TCR CDR3 RT-PCR. Via MiXCR, TCRdb re-called the multiplex PCR reads, giving one row per CDR3 protein. Among fewer than 450,000 distinct CDR3 sequences, about 14% were seen once, and the ten largest hold 25% to 30%. A word on this clonotype: Its antigen is unidentified.

The rearrangement uses TRBV6-1 and TRBJ2-1; TRBD2 might be the D (6 bases). The clonotype originates from a man aged 50 to 59 with Graves' ophthalmopathy. Sample: blood. CDR3 residues: CASSLEGTRASYNEQFF. The CDR3 bases are TGTGCCAGCAGCTTGGAGGGGACCCGAGCGTCCTACAATGAGCAGTTCTTC.